Below, one T cell receptor (beta chain) is given with its context. TCRdb's copy holds only in-frame clones and misses some; the assay was immunoSEQ multiplex PCR. The sample shows tens of thousands of clones, roughly 80% of them seen only once. These data are taken from a study of blood T cell repertoires in COVID-19. Trimming removed 1 base from V and 5 bases from J; junction bases left unmatched: 12. The CDR3 has 19 residues. Germline V CDR1 and CDR2: MNHEY, SMNVEV (reference sequence). The chain uses TRBV27 and TRBJ2-1, with 12 bases lining up with TRBD2. This receptor was identified in a human donor in a cohort sampled during active COVID-19. The sequenced sample was peripheral blood. The chain's CDR3 is CASSLYPWTSGTFDNEQFF. In nucleotides, the CDR3 is TGTGCCAGCAGTTTATACCCGTGGACTAGCGGGACGTTTGACAATGAGCAGTTCTTC.